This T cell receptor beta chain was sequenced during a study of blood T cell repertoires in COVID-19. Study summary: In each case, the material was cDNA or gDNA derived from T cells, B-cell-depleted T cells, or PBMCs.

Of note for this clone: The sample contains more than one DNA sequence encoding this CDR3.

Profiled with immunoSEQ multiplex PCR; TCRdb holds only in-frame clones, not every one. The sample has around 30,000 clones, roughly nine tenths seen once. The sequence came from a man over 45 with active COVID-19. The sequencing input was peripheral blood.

CDR3 in DNA: TGTGCCAGCAGTTCCGCTAGCGGGAGGGCCTACAATGAGCAGTTCTTC. Its protein product is CASSSASGRAYNEQFF. V gene TRBV28 combines with J gene TRBJ2-1; TRBD2 aligns across 12 bases. V dropped 4 bases and J dropped 2; count of bases not matched to a gene: 3. This CDR3 has 16 residues. Germline assignment: CDR1 MDHEN and CDR2 SYDVKM.